This TCR beta chain was recorded in a study of patients and donors after allogeneic stem cell transplantation. TCRdb reprocessed the RT-PCR reads via MiXCR and lists one record per CDR3 protein. Here the sample spans about 87,000 distinct CDR3 sequences, approximately 5% being singletons. With 3 bases removed from V and 6 bases from J, the gap between germline ends came to 9 bases. The CDR3 is 13 residues long. Germline CDR1 LNHDA, CDR2 SQIVND (reference sequence). This rearrangement joins TRBV19 to TRBJ2-4; D is unclear. The sample was blood, either unsorted or a sorted T cell fraction (not recorded which). This clonotype was sampled from a human donor who was either an allogeneic HSCT recipient or a stem cell or donor lymphocyte infusion donor (not recorded which). It is not recorded whose cells these are; they may come from a transplant donor. CDR3 DNA sequence: TGTGCCAGTAGTATGGCGGCGGTAAACATTCAGTACTTC. Amino acids: CASSMAAVNIQYF.